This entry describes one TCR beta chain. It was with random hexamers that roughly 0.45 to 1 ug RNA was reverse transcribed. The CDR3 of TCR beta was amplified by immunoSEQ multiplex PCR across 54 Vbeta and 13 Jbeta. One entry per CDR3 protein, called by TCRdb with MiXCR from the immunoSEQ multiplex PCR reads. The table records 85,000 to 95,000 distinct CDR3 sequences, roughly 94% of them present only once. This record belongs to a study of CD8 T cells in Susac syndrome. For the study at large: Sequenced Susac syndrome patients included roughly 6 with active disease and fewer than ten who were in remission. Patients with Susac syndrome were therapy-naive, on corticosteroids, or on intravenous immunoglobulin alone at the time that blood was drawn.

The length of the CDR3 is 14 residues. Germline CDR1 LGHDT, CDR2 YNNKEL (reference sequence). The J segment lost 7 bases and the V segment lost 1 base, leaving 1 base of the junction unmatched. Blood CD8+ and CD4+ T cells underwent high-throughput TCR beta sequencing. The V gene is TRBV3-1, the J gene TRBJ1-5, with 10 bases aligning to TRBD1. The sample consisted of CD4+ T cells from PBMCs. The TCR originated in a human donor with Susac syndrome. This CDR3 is CASSQVDRGQPQHF. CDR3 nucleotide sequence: TGTGCCAGCAGCCAAGTGGACAGGGGGCAGCCCCAGCATTTT.